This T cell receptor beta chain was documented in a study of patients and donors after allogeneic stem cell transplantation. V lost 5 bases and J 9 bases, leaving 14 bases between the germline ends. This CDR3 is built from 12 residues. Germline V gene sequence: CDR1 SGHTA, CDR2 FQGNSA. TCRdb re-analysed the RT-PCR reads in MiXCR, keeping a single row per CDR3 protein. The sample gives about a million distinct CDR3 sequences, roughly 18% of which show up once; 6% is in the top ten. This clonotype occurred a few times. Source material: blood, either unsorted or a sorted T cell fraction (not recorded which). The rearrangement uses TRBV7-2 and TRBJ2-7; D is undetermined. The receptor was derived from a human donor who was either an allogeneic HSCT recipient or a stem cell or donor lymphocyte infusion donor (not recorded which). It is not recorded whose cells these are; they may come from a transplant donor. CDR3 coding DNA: TGTGCCAGCAGCCGTCCGGACCTAGGGCAGTACTTC. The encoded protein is CASSRPDLGQYF.